These 32 T cell receptor beta chains originate from one sample sequenced in a study of blood T cell repertoires in COVID-19. Using immunoSEQ multiplex PCR, the repertoire was profiled, and TCRdb retains in-frame clones only, with some absent. The table records hundreds of thousands of clones, about 85% of them present only once. Input material: peripheral blood. Receptor source: a man aged 35-49 years with acute or convalescent COVID-19.

CDR3 DNA: TGTGCCAGCTCACCACTTAATTCGCGGGCAGTGGCTTTCTTT. Its translation is CASSPLNSRAVAFF. This chain connects TRBV18 to TRBJ1-1; no clear D. Trimming removed 1 base at V and 11 bases at J, with 17 bases between. Germline loops: CDR1 KGHSH, CDR2 LQKENI. The CDR3 runs to 14 residues.

This CDR3 is CASSQGGGRRKLFF. In nucleotides, the CDR3 is TGTGCCAGCAGCCAAGGGGGGGGGCGAAGGAAACTGTTTTTT. The V gene is TRBV3-1 (or the pseudogene TRBV3-2), the J gene TRBJ1-4; a weak D match, TRBD1 (6 bases). The CDR3 length is 14 residues. Trimming shortened V by 1 base and J by 11 bases, and 14 bases separated the two germline ends. The germline V gene encodes CDR1 LGHDT and CDR2 YNNKEL (reference sequence).

The rearrangement uses TRBV18 and TRBJ2-7; TRBD2 matches at 11 bases. The CDR3 runs to 16 residues. Trimming at V came to 0 bases and at J to 3 bases, leaving 4 bases not matched to a gene. Germline V lookup: CDR1 KGHSH, CDR2 LQKENI. CDR3 protein: CASSPPGTSGIYEQYF. CDR3 DNA: TGTGCCAGCTCACCACCGGGGACTAGCGGCATCTACGAGCAGTACTTC.

This clone was seen once. V and J are TRBV27 and TRBJ1-6; D call uncertain. V was cut by 5 bases and J by 7 bases, with 6 bases left in between. Germline V gives CDR1 MNHEY, CDR2 SMNVEV (reference sequence). The CDR3 loop spans 12 amino acids. The chain's CDR3 is CASSTWNSPLHF. The CDR3 DNA is TGTGCCAGCAGTACTTGGAATTCACCCCTCCACTTT.

V gene TRBV7-8 combines with J gene TRBJ1-5, with D perhaps TRBD1 (5 bases). In germline, CDR1 is SGHVS, CDR2 FQNEAQ. V was pared by 5 bases and J by 4 bases, with 12 bases between. CDR3 size: 14 residues. The CDR3 is CASSHGTSNQPQHF. The CDR3 DNA is TGTGCCAGCAGCCATGGGACTAGTAATCAGCCCCAGCATTTT.

V gene TRBV9 combines with J gene TRBJ1-5; D is perhaps TRBD1 (6 bases). V lost 4 bases, J lost 3 bases, and 11 bases lay in between. The CDR3 consists of 14 residues. Germline CDR1 is SGDLS and CDR2 is YYNGEE. The CDR3 loop reads CASSPRGPNQPQHF. The CDR3 nucleotides are TGTGCCAGCAGCCCCAGGGGTCCCAATCAGCCCCAGCATTTT.

The chain is built from TRBV11-2 and TRBJ2-5; 7 nucleotides align to TRBD1. Per germline, CDR1 SGHAT and CDR2 FQNNGV. This CDR3 has 15 amino acids. V dropped 5 bases and J dropped 5; count of bases not matched to a gene: 11. In DNA, the CDR3 is TGTGCCAGCAGCCAATTGGGACAGCTTGGGGAGACCCAGTACTTC. Its translation: CASSQLGQLGETQYF.

The V and J genes are TRBV9 and TRBJ1-2; 9 nucleotides agree with TRBD1. CDR1 and CDR2 from the germline V gene are SGDLS and YYNGEE. This CDR3 has 14 residues. The V and J ends lost 4 bases and 8 bases, in that order; junction bases with no gene match: 9. The DNA for the CDR3 is TGTGCCAGCAGCCCGGGACAGGGAAGGAGGGGCTACACCTTC. This gives the protein CASSPGQGRRGYTF.

This rearrangement joins TRBV7-8 to TRBJ2-7, with D perhaps matching TRBD1 (6 bases). The CDR3 runs 14 residues. Germline V gene sequence: CDR1 SGHVS, CDR2 FQNEAQ. Deletions cut 3 bases from V and 2 bases from J, with 11 bases between. The CDR3: CASSLPQGTYEQYF. CDR3 coding DNA: TGTGCCAGCAGCTTGCCCCAGGGGACCTACGAGCAGTACTTC.

This chain links TRBV6-5 with TRBJ1-1; D gene unclear. Trimming cost V 0 bases and J 2 bases, with 7 bases left between them. CDR1 and CDR2 (germline): MNHEY, SVGAGI. This CDR3 region has 14 residues. The CDR3 DNA reads as TGTGCCAGCAGTTACTCCGGGGAAAACACTGAAGCTTTCTTT. This encodes CASSYSGENTEAFF.

CDR3 residues: CASSLVWGTSGRSNEQFF. DNA of the CDR3: TGTGCCAGCAGCTTAGTTTGGGGGACTAGCGGGAGGAGCAATGAGCAGTTCTTC. The chain is built from TRBV7-9 and TRBJ2-1; 15 bases fit TRBD2. The CDR3 spans 18 residues. Trimming removed 1 base from V and 6 bases from J; junction bases left unmatched: 7. Germline V gene lookup returns CDR1 SEHNR and CDR2 FQNEAQ (reference sequence).

The CDR3 DNA reads TGCGCCAGCAGCTTGAGGGAGAGCTATGGCTACACCTTC. Translated: CASSLRESYGYTF. This sequence joins TRBV5-1 and TRBJ1-2, with no clear D. Trimming pared 1 base from V and 4 bases from J, leaving 8 bases between. The CDR3 has 13 residues. Germline CDR1 is SGHRS and CDR2 is YFSETQ. Based on the CDR3 plus reference TRBV5-1 and TRBJ1-2, the full variable domain is KAGVTQTPRYLIKTRGQQVTLSCSPISGHRSVSWYQQTPGQGLQFLFEYFSETQRNKGNFPGRFSGRQFSNSRSEMNVSTLELGDSALYLCASSLRESYGYTFGSGTRLTVV.

The chain joins TRBV7-9 to TRBJ2-7, with 12 nucleotides matching TRBD2. The junction had 7 bases not matched to a gene; V was cut back by 4 bases and J by 3 bases. The CDR3 extends over 16 amino acids. CDR1 SEHNR and CDR2 FQNEAQ come from the germline V gene (reference sequence). CDR3 loop: CASSYPGLAGNYEQYF. The DNA for the CDR3 is TGTGCCAGCAGCTATCCGGGACTAGCGGGCAACTACGAGCAGTACTTC.

This clone was observed once. This chain uses TRBV7-2 with TRBJ2-5, with 7 positions matching TRBD2. The germline CDR1 and CDR2 sequences are SGHTA and FQGNSA. The junction had 12 bases not matched to a gene; V was cut back by 4 bases and J by 4 bases. The CDR3 covers 16 residues. The CDR3 bases are TGTGCCAGCAGCTCCTTGGGGAGGGGAGTGTTAGAGACCCAGTACTTC. Its translation: CASSSLGRGVLETQYF.

V gene TRBV7-6 combines with J gene TRBJ1-3; a weak D match, TRBD1 (5 bases). The CDR3 length is 16 residues. CDR1 is SGHVS and CDR2 is FNYEAQ in the germline V gene. Trimming shortened V by 4 bases and J by 0 bases, and 13 bases separated the two germline ends. In DNA form, the CDR3 reads TGTGCCAGCAGCTCCTGGGGGGGGTACTCTGGAAACACCATATATTTT. Its protein is CASSSWGGYSGNTIYF.

This chain uses TRBV28 with TRBJ1-5; D uncertain. This CDR3 comprises 17 residues. CDR1 and CDR2 from the germline V gene are MDHEN and SYDVKM. V lost 2 bases and J 4 bases, leaving 18 bases between the germline ends. CDR3 sequence reads: CASSLRIGSEMNQPQHF. The DNA of the CDR3 is TGTGCCAGCAGTTTAAGGATTGGCAGCGAAATGAATCAGCCCCAGCATTTT.

V gene TRBV18 combines with J gene TRBJ2-7, with 11 bases lining up with TRBD1. After removal of 2 bases from V and 5 bases from J, the junction contained 2 bases not matched to a gene. The CDR3 consists of 14 residues. CDR1 KGHSH and CDR2 LQKENI come from the germline V gene. The CDR3 reads CASSPAGQGDEQYF. DNA for the CDR3: TGTGCCAGCTCACCAGCGGGACAGGGGGACGAGCAGTACTTC.

The sample holds one count of this clone. The chain joins TRBV5-1 to TRBJ2-2, with a tentative D call TRBD2 (5 bases). The germline CDR1 and CDR2 sequences are SGHRS and YFSETQ. The CDR3 has 14 amino acids. V lost 2 bases to trimming and J lost 9 bases, with 14 bases between them. The CDR3 here is CASSFPTGMRELFF. The CDR3 region has the DNA TGCGCCAGCAGCTTCCCGACGGGGATGCGGGAGCTGTTTTTT. Complete variable domain (other parts from reference TRBV5-1 and TRBJ2-2): KAGVTQTPRYLIKTRGQQVTLSCSPISGHRSVSWYQQTPGQGLQFLFEYFSETQRNKGNFPGRFSGRQFSNSRSEMNVSTLELGDSALYLCASSFPTGMRELFFGEGSRLTVL.

The chain combines TRBV24-1 with TRBJ2-3; D possibly corresponds to TRBD2 (6 bases). V dropped 4 bases and J dropped 1 base, with 14 bases sitting between them. The CDR3 extends over 16 amino acids. Germline V gives CDR1 KGHDR, CDR2 SFDVKD. In DNA, the CDR3 is TGTGCCACCAGTGACCCGGGGGAGAGCGGCACAGATACGCAGTATTTT. It translates to CATSDPGESGTDTQYF.

This chain links TRBV30 with TRBJ2-3; TRBD1 matches at 8 bases. In germline, CDR1 is GTSNPN, CDR2 SVGIG (reference sequence). The CDR3 contains 16 residues. Germline trimming cut 5 bases from V and 1 base from J; bases unmatched to any gene: 11. Here the CDR3 reads CAWGIPLQGGTDTQYF. Written as DNA, the CDR3 is TGTGCCTGGGGTATCCCGCTACAGGGGGGCACAGATACGCAGTATTTT.

This clone showed up many times. The chain links TRBV2 to TRBJ2-2, with D possibly matching TRBD1 (6 bases). Per germline, CDR1 SNHLY and CDR2 FYNNEI. The CDR3 has 15 amino acids. The ends were cut back, 4 bases at V and 4 bases at J, with 13 bases in the middle. CDR3 nucleotides: TGTGCCAGCAGTGTGCTGGACAGCCTCACCGGGGAGCTGTTTTTT. Translating gives CASSVLDSLTGELFF.

The chain recombines TRBV2 with TRBJ1-6; D ambiguous. This CDR3 is 18 amino acids long. Germline CDR1 is SNHLY and CDR2 is FYNNEI. V lost 3 bases, J lost 0 bases, and 15 bases lay in between. CDR3 sequence reads: CASSDEQDLFSYNSPLHF. CDR3 coding DNA: TGTGCCAGCAGTGATGAGCAGGATCTCTTCTCCTATAATTCACCCCTCCACTTT.

The chain couples TRBV5-6 to TRBJ2-7, with D possibly matching TRBD1 (6 bases). V lost 2 bases to trimming and J lost 5 bases, with 8 bases between them. The germline CDR1 and CDR2 sequences are SGHDT and YYEEEE. The CDR3 totals 12 residues. The CDR3: CASSFGTHEQYF. In DNA, the CDR3 is TGTGCCAGCAGCTTCGGGACACACGAGCAGTACTTC.

This chain uses TRBV27 with TRBJ1-2; 8 bases line up with TRBD1. This CDR3 spans 14 amino acids. J gave up 8 bases and V 3 bases, and 8 bases lay outside the gene matches. Germline V gives CDR1 MNHEY, CDR2 SMNVEV (reference sequence). The CDR3 nucleotides read TGTGCCAGCAGTTTCCTCGACAGGGGAAGAGGCTACACCTTC. Translated, it gives CASSFLDRGRGYTF.

Notes on this clone: Sequence at one end of the junction differs from germline and may be a read error. The V and J genes are TRBV5-6 and TRBJ2-7; the D gene is possibly TRBD1 (6 bases). This CDR3 region has 15 residues. Germline CDR1 SGHDT, CDR2 YYEEEE. CDR3 region: CASGLPQGSPYEQYF. The CDR3 nucleotides are TGTGCCAGCGGCTTACCACAGGGATCCCCCTACGAGCAGTACTTC.

CDR3 sequence: CASSRSDTEAFF. DNA of the CDR3: TGTGCCAGCAGTCGCTCGGACACTGAAGCTTTCTTT. V usage is TRBV6-5 and J usage is TRBJ1-1; D is uncertain. Trimming left V 5 bases short and J 3 bases short, with 7 bases between. Germline V gene data show CDR1 as MNHEY and CDR2 as SVGAGI. There are 12 residues in the CDR3.

CDR3 DNA sequence: TGTGCCAGCAGCTTAGTGGCAGGGGCTGCTTCACCCCTCCACTTT. The encoded protein is CASSLVAGAASPLHF. V gene TRBV7-8 combines with J gene TRBJ1-6, with D maybe TRBD1 (6 bases). The germline gives CDR1 SGHVS, CDR2 FQNEAQ. This CDR3 spans 15 amino acids. V was clipped by 1 base and J by 9 bases, with 13 bases between them.

This chain uses TRBV9 with TRBJ2-3; TRBD2 matches at 9 bases. V dropped 2 bases and J dropped 6; count of bases not matched to a gene: 7. The CDR3 extends over 15 amino acids. Germline V lookup: CDR1 SGDLS, CDR2 YYNGEE. The CDR3: CASSVRGTSPDTQYF. CDR3 sequence (DNA): TGTGCCAGCAGCGTTCGGGGGACTAGCCCGGATACGCAGTATTTT. The full variable domain, in which reference TRBV9 and TRBJ2-3 provide the parts outside the CDR3, is DSGVTQTPKHLITATGQRVTLRCSPRSGDLSVYWYQQSLDQGLQFLIQYYNGEERAKGNILERFSAQQFPDLHSELNLSSLELGDSALYFCASSVRGTSPDTQYFGPGTRLTVL.

The chain combines TRBV5-4 with TRBJ1-2; 7 positions match TRBD1. V was clipped by 5 bases and J by 5 bases; unmatched bases: 12. The CDR3 length is 15 residues. Germline values: CDR1 SGHNT, CDR2 YYREEE (reference sequence). The CDR3 is CASRFDREIQYGYTF. Here the CDR3 DNA reads TGTGCCAGCAGGTTTGACAGGGAAATTCAGTATGGCTACACCTTC.

This clone was seen only once. This rearrangement joins TRBV7-9 to TRBJ1-1; 8 nucleotides agree with TRBD1. Trimming cost V 7 bases and J 3 bases; bases outside gene matches: 10. This CDR3 contains 15 residues. The germline V gene has CDR1 SEHNR and CDR2 FQNEAQ (reference sequence). The CDR3 DNA reads TGTGCCAGCACTTCCCAGGGGGCTGGGGACACTGAAGCTTTCTTT. It codes for CASTSQGAGDTEAFF.

The J gene is TRBJ2-2, the V gene TRBV9; no reliable D call. Germline CDR1 SGDLS, CDR2 YYNGEE. This CDR3 is 15 amino acids long. Trimming took off 6 bases at V and 0 bases at J, with 12 bases between the two ends. This chain's CDR3 is CASMGGPSNTGELFF. DNA of the CDR3: TGTGCCAGCATGGGTGGGCCCTCGAACACCGGGGAGCTGTTTTTT. Full variable domain (rest looked up from reference TRBV9 and TRBJ2-2): DSGVTQTPKHLITATGQRVTLRCSPRSGDLSVYWYQQSLDQGLQFLIQYYNGEERAKGNILERFSAQQFPDLHSELNLSSLELGDSALYFCASMGGPSNTGELFFGEGSRLTVL.

The rearrangement joins TRBV19 to TRBJ2-2; possibly TRBD2 for D (5 bases). Trimming took off 5 bases at V and 5 bases at J, with 27 bases between the two ends. Germline-derived CDR1 and CDR2 are LNHDA and SQIVND (reference sequence). The CDR3 extends over 19 amino acids. CDR3 residues: CASSAYPARVAGPTGELFF. CDR3 DNA: TGTGCCAGTAGTGCTTACCCCGCGAGGGTCGCGGGTCCTACCGGGGAGCTGTTTTTT.